This T cell receptor beta chain stems from a study of cytomegalovirus exposure and HLA in healthy donors (TCRdb year 2017). Turning to the overall study: A later analysis indicated that the 120 validation repertoires were generated on the platform also employed for the 650 to 850 repertoires of the first cohort. The study aimed to test whether cataloging public T cell receptors could reveal signatures of past pathogen exposure. A separate validation cohort of about 110 different subjects was used in addition to the approximately 670-subject first cohort. To predict cytomegalovirus infection status, the study combined high-throughput TCR immunosequencing, statistical association of individual TCRs with disease status, and machine learning.

Donors formed part of the validation cohort, which comprised over a hundred subjects and was distinct from the first cohort of 550 to 850 subjects. Of note for this clone: Its antigen target is currently unknown. Base qualities are not recorded, but no much larger clone differs from it by a single base.

The library came from the immunoSEQ multiplex PCR assay. Under the source paper's analysis protocol: A statistical classification framework was built for diagnosing cytomegalovirus status from the catalog of TCR beta chain sequences. The clones in this table, taken by TCRdb from immuneACCESS, are in-frame only. Not every clone is retained; where verified, under half of the shortfall comes from an unresolved V gene, and the cause of the rest is unknown. D and trimming were read from the DNA, whereas the V and J calls and clone size are those reported in that table. This sample has approximately 160,000 clones in its table, and just under 85% of those were observed once. The ten largest clones take up about 2.1% of the sample. Broader findings and caveats from the paper: In both the original and validation cohorts, the classifier was reported to diagnose cytomegalovirus status with high specificity and sensitivity. The authors suggested that the approach could potentially be generalized to other disease states and immunological phenotypes. Most TCR sequences were observed very rarely across donors, whereas some public TCRs were present in many individuals. A total of 164 TCR beta chains were listed by the study as associated with cytomegalovirus. A later analysis had no HLA typing for the validation cohort, so co-occurrence there was scored across all 130 or so repertoires. In vitro tests confirmed that a few of the cytomegalovirus-associated TCR beta chains recognize cytomegalovirus antigens. Of the cluster scores, 90% to 95% were above 0 in a later analysis, which found that TCRs clustered in the first cohort also tended to co-occur in the 120 validation repertoires.

Sequenced: PBMCs. The receptor comes from a man aged 30-40 years in good health and CMV-seropositive.

The CDR3 sequence is CASSVAGRGGSDTQYF. The DNA sequence follows: TGTGCCAGCAGCGTAGCTGGGCGGGGGGGCTCAGATACGCAGTATTTT. Rearrangement joined TRBV9 to TRBJ2-3; 9 middle bases align to TRBD2. CDR3 length: 16 amino acids, cysteine to phenylalanine. The entry retains the CDR3 DNA only, 48 bases that are in frame from base 1. CDR1 and CDR2 are drawn from the germline V gene: SGDLS, YYNGEE. V and J are trimmed by 0 bases and 4 bases, and the gene matches miss 6 bases of the junction.